This T cell receptor (beta chain) is drawn from a study of cytomegalovirus exposure and HLA in healthy donors. Points from the study as a whole: In a later analysis, TCR beta V- and J-gene trimming was associated with a missense DCLRE1C variant.

The primer mix had 60 Vbeta and 13 Jbeta primers. Only in-frame clones appear in the TCRdb table, and some are missing; sequencing was by immunoSEQ multiplex PCR. The sample carries over 80,000 clones, around 81% recorded once. Regarding this clone: Its antigen remains unidentified.

Trimming took 1 base from V and 2 from J; bases not matched to a gene: 7. Germline V gives CDR1 SEHNR, CDR2 FQNEAQ (reference sequence). This CDR3 has 16 residues. This clonotype was sampled from a man aged 35-49 years in good health and CMV-seropositive. Specimen: PBMCs. The rearrangement joins TRBV7-9 to TRBJ2-7; TRBD1 agrees at 8 bases. CDR3 nucleotides: TGTGCCAGCAGCTTAGGGGGGGACAGGCCCGCCTACGAGCAGTACTTC. As protein: CASSLGGDRPAYEQYF.